This entry features one T cell receptor beta chain sequence. Its antigen is unidentified. Trimming took 7 bases from V and 4 from J, leaving 13 bases between them. The CDR3 contains 14 residues. CDR1 SGHTA and CDR2 FQGTGA come from the germline V gene. The protocol was immunoSEQ multiplex PCR, while the TCRdb copy is restricted to in-frame clones and leaves out a portion. The table has 22,000 or so clones, roughly 82% seen once. The data belong to a study of OX40 agonist ivuxolimab in advanced cancers. Overall study context: As their treatment, patients were administered ivuxolimab, an agonistic anti-OX40 (CD134) antibody. The eligibility criteria allowed prior anti-PD-1, anti-PD-L1 or anti-CTLA-4 therapy, and about 40% had some. Study-level findings and limits: No antigen was identified for the clonally expanded peripheral T cells.

The material sequenced was CD4+ or CD8+ T cells sorted from blood, taken in a trial of the OX40 agonist ivuxolimab. The clonotype comes from an adult with an advanced solid tumor such as melanoma, head and neck, liver or kidney cancer. J is TRBJ2-2 and V is TRBV7-3; possible D gene TRBD1, 5 bases. The CDR3 protein is CASKQQVVTGELFF. CDR3 nucleotide sequence: TGTGCCAGCAAACAACAGGTGGTCACCGGGGAGCTGTTTTTT.